The 28 T cell receptor beta chains given below trace back to one sample, sequenced in a study of shared clonotypes between healthy human individuals. Only in-frame clones appear in the TCRdb table, and some are missing; sequencing was by immunoSEQ multiplex PCR. The sample includes about 600,000 clones, roughly 98% seen only once; the top ten take approximately 0.3%. CD45RO-negative CD8 cells positively selected for CCR7 made up the naive population, which excluded terminally differentiated effector memory CD45RA+ cells. Sample: naive CD8+ T cells sorted from blood. Receptor source: a man under 40 in good health.

The chain carries TRBV7-8 and TRBJ2-7; 8 bases map to TRBD1. Trimming at V came to 6 bases and at J to 2 bases, leaving 6 bases not matched to a gene. The CDR3 consists of 14 residues. Germline V gene sequence: CDR1 SGHVS, CDR2 FQNEAQ. This chain's CDR3 is CASSSGTGPYEQYF. In DNA form, the CDR3 reads TGTGCCAGCAGTTCCGGGACAGGTCCCTACGAGCAGTACTTC.

The chain links TRBV14 to TRBJ1-1, with a tentative D call TRBD1 (6 bases). This CDR3 region has 12 residues. Germline CDR1 reads SGHDN; CDR2 reads FVKESK. The V end lost 4 bases, the J end lost 7 bases, and 10 bases lay between the germline ends. CDR3 nucleotides: TGTGCCAGCAGCCGCAGGGGAAATGAAGCTTTCTTT. The encoded protein is CASSRRGNEAFF.

J is TRBJ1-1 and V is TRBV7-6; D call uncertain. V lost 1 base to trimming and J lost 0 bases, with 9 bases between them. The CDR3 contains 15 residues. Looked up from germline, CDR1 is SGHVS and CDR2 is FNYEAQ. The CDR3 here is CASSLGADLNTEAFF. CDR3 nucleotide sequence: TGTGCCAGCAGCTTAGGTGCCGACCTGAACACTGAAGCTTTCTTT.

This chain links TRBV19 with TRBJ1-2, with no clear D. Germline CDR1 reads LNHDA; CDR2 reads SQIVND (reference sequence). The length of the CDR3 is 14 residues. With 7 bases removed from V and 4 bases from J, the gap between germline ends came to 16 bases. The CDR3 protein is CASNNPEGIYGYTF. Written as DNA, the CDR3 is TGTGCCAGTAACAATCCAGAGGGTATCTATGGCTACACCTTC.

The V and J genes are TRBV7-9 and TRBJ2-7, with 9 positions matching TRBD2. V dropped 4 bases and J dropped 4; count of bases not matched to a gene: 5. The length of the CDR3 is 14 residues. From germline, CDR1 is SEHNR and CDR2 FQNEAQ (reference sequence). CDR3 amino acids: CASSSRTSVYEQYF. Here the CDR3 DNA reads TGTGCCAGCAGCTCCCGGACTAGCGTGTACGAGCAGTACTTC.

This chain connects TRBV7-9 to TRBJ2-7; D unclear. Trimming took off 3 bases at V and 2 bases at J, with 5 bases between the two ends. The CDR3 extends over 12 amino acids. Germline values: CDR1 SEHNR, CDR2 FQNEAQ (reference sequence). The CDR3 DNA is TGTGCCAGCAGCTTCGCTACCTACGAGCAGTACTTC. This gives the protein CASSFATYEQYF.

Comments on this clone: At one end the junction does not follow the germline gene, possibly because of a read error. The rearrangement joins TRBV6-1 to TRBJ1-2, with TRBD1 identical over 10 bases. Looked up from germline, CDR1 is MNHNS and CDR2 is SASEGT. This CDR3 contains 13 residues. CDR3 region: CATRDRGNYVYTF. The DNA of the CDR3 is TGTGCCACCAGGGACAGGGGAAACTATGTCTACACCTTC.

The rearrangement links TRBV10-1 to TRBJ2-3; TRBD2 matches at 7 bases. The trim removed 6 bases at V and 0 bases at J, leaving 6 bases unmatched. The CDR3 loop spans 15 amino acids. Germline V gene sequence: CDR1 WNHNN, CDR2 SYGVQD (reference sequence). The CDR3 DNA sequence: TGCGCCAGCAGGCCCACTAGCGTTAGCACAGATACGCAGTATTTT. It codes for CASRPTSVSTDTQYF.

The chain uses TRBV4-1 and TRBJ2-1, with 7 bases aligning to TRBD2. The junction had 10 bases not matched to a gene; V was cut back by 4 bases and J by 10 bases. Germline-derived CDR1 and CDR2 are MGHRA and YSYEKL. CDR3 length: 14 amino acids. CDR3 DNA sequence: TGCGCCAGCAGCCCCTTCGACCTGGGAGGGGAGCAGTTCTTC. This sequence encodes CASSPFDLGGEQFF.

The chain recombines TRBV4-1 with TRBJ2-5; no definite D call. The CDR3 length is 14 residues. The germline V gene has CDR1 MGHRA and CDR2 YSYEKL. Trimming took 1 base from V and 5 from J, leaving 11 bases between them. The CDR3 DNA follows: TGCGCCAGCAGCCAAGGGATAGTTTCGGAGACCCAGTACTTC. Residues: CASSQGIVSETQYF.

The V call is TRBV13, the J call TRBJ1-1; the D is unclear. Deletions cut 4 bases from V and 7 bases from J, with 13 bases between. CDR3 size: 13 residues. Looked up from germline, CDR1 is PRHDT and CDR2 is FYEKMQ (reference sequence). CDR3 sequence reads: CASSSVIGDEAFF. DNA of the CDR3: TGTGCCAGCAGCTCCGTTATAGGAGATGAAGCTTTCTTT. Using reference TRBV13 and TRBJ1-1 for the parts outside the CDR3, the full variable domain is AAGVIQSPRHLIKEKRETATLKCYPIPRHDTVYWYQQGPGQDPQFLISFYEKMQSDKGSIPDRFSAQQFSDYHSELNMSSLELGDSALYFCASSSVIGDEAFFGQGTRLTVV.

The chain recombines TRBV5-6 with TRBJ1-1; no definite D call. The germline V gene has CDR1 SGHDT and CDR2 YYEEEE. The CDR3 has 13 amino acids. V was shortened by 1 base and J by 0 bases, with 4 bases between the two germline ends. CDR3 sequence reads: CASSLRVNTEAFF. The CDR3, as DNA: TGTGCCAGCAGCTTGCGGGTGAACACTGAAGCTTTCTTT.

The V call is TRBV9, the J call TRBJ2-3; 7 bases are a match to TRBD1. With 4 bases clipped from V and 1 base from J, the junction kept 9 bases outside the gene matches. This CDR3 contains 16 residues. The V gene's germline CDR1 is SGDLS and CDR2 YYNGEE. This CDR3 reads CASSLTRDRGTDTQYF. The CDR3 DNA follows: TGTGCCAGCAGCCTTACCCGGGACAGAGGCACAGATACGCAGTATTTT.

The J gene is TRBJ2-5, the V gene TRBV27; no definite D call. The CDR3 spans 12 residues. Deletions cut 5 bases from V and 0 bases from J, with 4 bases between. The germline V gene encodes CDR1 MNHEY and CDR2 SMNVEV (reference sequence). The DNA of the CDR3 is TGTGCCAGCAGTCCGAACCAAGAGACCCAGTACTTC. Amino acids: CASSPNQETQYF.

In this sample, this clone turned up once. The rearrangement uses TRBV4-3 and TRBJ2-7; TRBD2 might be the D (6 bases). The V end was cut by 0 bases, the J end by 4 bases, with 25 bases between. The germline V gene has CDR1 LGHNA and CDR2 YSLEER. The CDR3 is made up of 19 amino acids. The CDR3 loop reads CASSQDMIPGGGALYEQYF. CDR3 DNA sequence: TGCGCCAGCAGCCAAGATATGATCCCCGGCGGAGGGGCCCTTTACGAGCAGTACTTC.

The rearrangement joins TRBV11-2 to TRBJ1-4; 9 bases line up with TRBD1. V gave up 4 bases and J gave up 2 bases; unmatched junction bases: 2. This CDR3 is 15 amino acids long. Looked up from germline, CDR1 is SGHAT and CDR2 is FQNNGV. CDR3 sequence (DNA): TGTGCCAGCAGCTCCGGACAGGGGACTAATGAAAAACTGTTTTTT. Encoded protein: CASSSGQGTNEKLFF. Looking up the rest from reference TRBV11-2 and TRBJ1-4 gives the full variable domain: EAGVAQSPRYKIIEKRQSVAFWCNPISGHATLYWYQQILGQGPKLLIQFQNNGVVDDSQLPKDRFSAERLKGVDSTLKIQPAKLEDSAVYLCASSSGQGTNEKLFFGSGTQLSVL.

The chain couples TRBV5-1 to TRBJ2-1; a weak D match, TRBD2 (6 bases). This CDR3 has 15 amino acids. The V gene lost 2 bases and the J gene lost 6 bases, with 15 bases spanning the gap. Germline V gene lookup returns CDR1 SGHRS and CDR2 YFSETQ. CDR3 DNA sequence: TGCGCCAGCAGCTTAGAGGACGGGAGACTCAATGAGCAGTTCTTC. This gives the protein CASSLEDGRLNEQFF.

V is TRBV29-1 and J is TRBJ2-7; 8 nucleotides match TRBD1. V lost 7 bases, J lost 2 bases, and 4 bases stayed unmatched. Germline CDR1 reads SQVTM; CDR2 reads ANQGSEA. CDR3 length: 12 amino acids. The CDR3 nucleotides are TGCAGCGCTACGGACAGGGCCTACGAGCAGTACTTC. This translates into CSATDRAYEQYF.

The chain employs TRBV2 and TRBJ1-4; 10 positions match TRBD1. With V trimmed by 4 bases and J by 3 bases, 2 bases remained unmatched. This CDR3 region has 15 residues. In germline, CDR1 is SNHLY, CDR2 FYNNEI. The CDR3 DNA is TGTGCCAGCAGTGGAGGGACAGGGGCTAATGAAAAACTGTTTTTT. Its translation: CASSGGTGANEKLFF.

Notes on this clone: The sample contains more than one DNA sequence encoding this CDR3. The V gene is TRBV7-9, the J gene TRBJ2-7; no clear D gene. The V gene lost 5 bases and the J gene lost 3 bases, with 5 bases spanning the gap. Germline lookup yields CDR1 SEHNR and CDR2 FQNEAQ (reference sequence). The CDR3 has 11 residues. CDR3 protein: CASSGSYEQYF. CDR3 coding DNA: TGTGCCAGCAGCGGCAGCTACGAGCAGTACTTC.

This sequence joins TRBV14 and TRBJ2-3; D is uncertain. Germline CDR1 reads SGHDN; CDR2 reads FVKESK. Trimming left V 4 bases short and J 3 bases short, with 8 bases between. The CDR3 loop spans 13 amino acids. The CDR3 here is CASSPPRTDTQYF. As DNA, the CDR3 is TGTGCCAGCAGCCCCCCACGAACAGATACGCAGTATTTT.

The chain has TRBV15 and TRBJ1-4; 11 positions match TRBD1. Unmatched junction bases numbered 5, after V lost 4 bases and J lost 7 bases. CDR1 is LNHNV and CDR2 is YYDKDF in the germline V gene (reference sequence). The CDR3 runs to 15 residues. As DNA, the CDR3 is TGTGCCACCAGCATTCCGGACAGGGGGCGTGAAAAACTGTTTTTT. This encodes CATSIPDRGREKLFF.

This chain links TRBV27 with TRBJ2-7; 13 nucleotides match TRBD2. Germline CDR1 reads MNHEY; CDR2 reads SMNVEV (reference sequence). The length of the CDR3 is 15 residues. Germline trimming cut 6 bases from V and 5 bases from J; bases unmatched to any gene: 7. CDR3 bases: TGTGCCAGCAGCGGGACTAGCGGGAATTCTAACGAGCAGTACTTC. It translates to CASSGTSGNSNEQYF.

The rearrangement links TRBV7-9 to TRBJ2-5; 11 bases match TRBD2. CDR1 is SEHNR, CDR2 FQNEAQ, per germline (reference sequence). The CDR3 sequence is 15 residues long. The ends lost 5 bases at V and 5 bases at J; junction bases unmatched: 7. The CDR3 protein is CASSRTTSGTETQYF. CDR3 sequence (DNA): TGTGCCAGCAGCCGAACGACTAGCGGGACTGAGACCCAGTACTTC.

The chain has TRBV5-1 and TRBJ2-2; 9 bases map to TRBD2. The CDR3 contains 20 residues. Germline values: CDR1 SGHRS, CDR2 YFSETQ. Trimming took 0 bases from V and 0 from J; bases not matched to a gene: 12. The CDR3 bases are TGCGCCAGCAGCTTGGTAGCGGGAGAAACGGACTCAACGAACACCGGGGAGCTGTTTTTT. This encodes CASSLVAGETDSTNTGELFF. Full variable domain (rest looked up from reference TRBV5-1 and TRBJ2-2): KAGVTQTPRYLIKTRGQQVTLSCSPISGHRSVSWYQQTPGQGLQFLFEYFSETQRNKGNFPGRFSGRQFSNSRSEMNVSTLELGDSALYLCASSLVAGETDSTNTGELFFGEGSRLTVL.

V usage is TRBV13 and J usage is TRBJ2-2, with 12 bases matching TRBD2. The V and J ends lost 2 bases and 6 bases, in that order; junction bases with no gene match: 10. The germline CDR1 and CDR2 sequences are PRHDT and FYEKMQ (reference sequence). This CDR3 contains 18 residues. The CDR3 bases are TGTGCCAGCAGCTTAACGCTGGCCGGGACTAGCGGGCCCGGGGAGCTGTTTTTT. Protein: CASSLTLAGTSGPGELFF.

V usage is TRBV5-4 and J usage is TRBJ2-1, with a possible D match to TRBD2 (6 bases). The CDR3 loop spans 16 amino acids. The V end was cut by 3 bases, the J end by 5 bases, with 18 bases between. Germline assignment: CDR1 SGHNT and CDR2 YYREEE (reference sequence). The DNA for the CDR3 is TGTGCCAGCAGCTCGGAGGGGTTAACGGACCACAATGAGCAGTTCTTC. Translated, it gives CASSSEGLTDHNEQFF.

This chain links TRBV14 with TRBJ2-1, with D maybe TRBD2 (6 bases). This CDR3 is 18 amino acids long. Germline loops: CDR1 SGHDN, CDR2 FVKESK. Trimming stripped 1 base from V and 13 bases from J, with 29 bases between. The CDR3 protein is CASSQGADQRVRDPLQFF. The CDR3 DNA reads TGTGCCAGCAGCCAAGGGGCGGATCAAAGGGTGCGGGACCCACTTCAGTTCTTC.